These 19 T cell receptor beta chains were sequenced from one sample in a study of shared clonotypes between healthy human individuals. Measured with immunoSEQ multiplex PCR; TCRdb has only the in-frame clones, and not every one. The sample lists millions of clones; 95% were seen once. Sequences were obtained from naive CD4+ T cells sorted from blood. Subset indicated: CD45RA+ positively selected. These receptors came from a man aged 18-30 years in good health.

V is TRBV18 and J is TRBJ1-1; a weak D match, TRBD1 (5 bases). This CDR3 has 15 residues. Trimming removed 2 bases from V and 5 bases from J, with 15 bases in between. Germline V CDR1 and CDR2: KGHSH, LQKENI. CDR3 protein: CASSPTFGGGTEAFF. DNA for the CDR3: TGTGCCAGCTCACCAACCTTTGGGGGAGGAACTGAAGCTTTCTTT. The entire variable domain, with the rest obtained from reference TRBV18 and TRBJ1-1, is as follows: NAGVMQNPRHLVRRRGQEARLRCSPMKGHSHVYWYRQLPEEGLKFMVYLQKENIIDESGMPKERFSAEFPKEGPSILRIQQVVRGDSAAYFCASSPTFGGGTEAFFGQGTRLTVV.

V usage is TRBV7-2 and J usage is TRBJ2-4; 7 bases align to TRBD1. This CDR3 is 14 amino acids long. Looked up from germline, CDR1 is SGHTA and CDR2 is FQGNSA. V gave up 6 bases and J gave up 10 bases; unmatched junction bases: 12. The CDR3 spells CASSPGTAFRIQYF. CDR3 DNA: TGTGCCAGCAGTCCTGGGACAGCCTTTCGGATTCAGTACTTC.

V gene TRBV18 combines with J gene TRBJ2-7; D is ambiguous. CDR3 length: 13 residues. Germline assignment: CDR1 KGHSH and CDR2 LQKENI. V lost 3 bases, J lost 4 bases, and 10 bases lay in between. The CDR3 loop reads CASSPQNSYEQYF. The CDR3 region has the DNA TGTGCCAGCTCACCCCAGAATTCTTACGAGCAGTACTTC.

J is TRBJ1-1 and V is TRBV27, with unresolved D. Trimming shortened V by 6 bases and J by 1 base, and 9 bases separated the two germline ends. Germline values: CDR1 MNHEY, CDR2 SMNVEV (reference sequence). CDR3 length: 13 amino acids. The CDR3 loop reads CASREYKNTEAFF. CDR3 bases: TGTGCCAGCAGAGAATACAAGAACACTGAAGCTTTCTTT.

This clone has only one observation. The chain combines TRBV7-2 with TRBJ2-3, with 10 bases identical to TRBD2. Losses at the gene ends were 5 bases for V and 2 bases for J; bases not matched to a gene: 4. The CDR3 loop spans 15 amino acids. CDR1 and CDR2 from the germline V gene are SGHTA and FQGNSA. The CDR3 region is CASSKLAGATDTQYF. The CDR3 bases are TGTGCCAGCAGCAAGCTAGCGGGGGCCACAGATACGCAGTATTTT.

The rearrangement joins TRBV5-4 to TRBJ2-5; 9 bases match TRBD2. Germline V gene sequence: CDR1 SGHNT, CDR2 YYREEE (reference sequence). The CDR3 consists of 15 residues. Trimming removed 0 bases from V and 5 bases from J; junction bases left unmatched: 5. The CDR3 protein is CASSLAIAGVETQYF. The CDR3 coding sequence is TGTGCCAGCAGCTTGGCCATAGCGGGGGTGGAGACCCAGTACTTC. The full variable domain, with the rest looked up from reference TRBV5-4 and TRBJ2-5, is ETGVTQSPTHLIKTRGQQVTLRCSSQSGHNTVSWYQQALGQGPQFIFQYYREEENGRGNFPPRFSGLQFPNYSSELNVNALELDDSALYLCASSLAIAGVETQYFGPGTRLLVL.

This clone was detected once. The chain has TRBV6-6 and TRBJ2-7, with D possibly matching TRBD2 (5 bases). The CDR3 runs 12 residues. The V end lost 6 bases, the J end lost 4 bases, and 10 bases lay between the germline ends. Germline lookup yields CDR1 MNHNY and CDR2 SVGAGI (reference sequence). CDR3 in DNA: TGTGCCAGCAGGACAAGCGGTTACGAGCAGTACTTC. Protein: CASRTSGYEQYF.

V is TRBV5-1 and J is TRBJ1-1; tentatively, D is TRBD1 (6 bases). The ends were cut back, 0 bases at V and 6 bases at J, with 15 bases in the middle. Germline assignment: CDR1 SGHRS and CDR2 YFSETQ. This CDR3 has 15 amino acids. CDR3 in DNA: TGCGCCAGCAGCTTGGAGGACAGCTCAGGTTCTGAAGCTTTCTTT. Amino acids: CASSLEDSSGSEAFF.

V is TRBV5-1 and J is TRBJ1-2, with D tentatively TRBD1 (6 bases). Germline lookup yields CDR1 SGHRS and CDR2 YFSETQ. Deletions cut 4 bases from V and 4 bases from J, with 11 bases between. This CDR3 has 13 amino acids. DNA for the CDR3: TGCGCCAGCAGCGAGGGACACGGCTATGGCTACACCTTC. Translated: CASSEGHGYGYTF.

The rearrangement links TRBV5-6 to TRBJ1-2, with D possibly being TRBD1 (5 bases). CDR1 and CDR2 (germline): SGHDT, YYEEEE. Trimming stripped 0 bases from V and 4 bases from J, with 10 bases between. The CDR3 runs to 14 residues. The CDR3 reads CASSLGPGIYGYTF. The DNA for the CDR3 is TGTGCCAGCAGCTTGGGACCAGGGATCTATGGCTACACCTTC.

V usage is TRBV5-1 and J usage is TRBJ1-3; D is unresolved. V was shortened by 4 bases and J by 0 bases, with 20 bases between the two germline ends. The CDR3 is made up of 18 amino acids. The germline V gene encodes CDR1 SGHRS and CDR2 YFSETQ. The chain's CDR3 is CASSPGGQNLNSGNTIYF. DNA for the CDR3: TGCGCCAGCAGCCCGGGCGGTCAGAATCTTAACTCTGGAAACACCATATATTTT.

The chain combines TRBV18 with TRBJ2-7, with D uncertain. Germline V gives CDR1 KGHSH, CDR2 LQKENI. The CDR3 length is 12 residues. V was cut by 5 bases and J by 0 bases, with 5 bases left in between. In DNA, the CDR3 is TGTGCCAGCTCATGGAACTCCTACGAGCAGTACTTC. It specifies CASSWNSYEQYF. The full variable domain, completed using reference TRBV18 and TRBJ2-7, is NAGVMQNPRHLVRRRGQEARLRCSPMKGHSHVYWYRQLPEEGLKFMVYLQKENIIDESGMPKERFSAEFPKEGPSILRIQQVVRGDSAAYFCASSWNSYEQYFGPGTRLTVT.

The chain carries TRBV19 and TRBJ2-2, with a tentative D call TRBD2 (5 bases). Germline CDR1 LNHDA, CDR2 SQIVND (reference sequence). The CDR3 has 14 amino acids. V was cut by 3 bases and J by 6 bases, with 11 bases left in between. The CDR3 sequence is CASSIGEPSGELFF. CDR3 nucleotide sequence: TGTGCCAGTAGTATCGGGGAACCCTCCGGGGAGCTGTTTTTT.

The rearrangement uses TRBV30 and TRBJ1-2, with TRBD1 as a possible D gene (5 bases). The germline gives CDR1 GTSNPN, CDR2 SVGIG (reference sequence). Trimming pared 4 bases from V and 3 bases from J, leaving 12 bases between. CDR3 size: 13 residues. CDR3 sequence reads: CAWMGDYYYGYTF. The DNA for the CDR3 is TGTGCCTGGATGGGGGATTATTACTATGGCTACACCTTC.

The V and J genes are TRBV5-1 and TRBJ2-2; D not certain. V gave up 2 bases and J gave up 1 base, with 9 bases separating them. In germline, CDR1 is SGHRS, CDR2 YFSETQ. This CDR3 region has 15 residues. CDR3 DNA: TGCGCCAGCAGCTTCACGAACATGAACACCGGGGAGCTGTTTTTT. It encodes CASSFTNMNTGELFF.

This chain joins TRBV5-8 and TRBJ1-1, with D perhaps matching TRBD1 (6 bases). CDR1 is SGHTS and CDR2 is YDEGEE in the germline V gene. There are 15 residues in the CDR3. V was pared by 4 bases and J by 1 base, with 14 bases between. CDR3 in amino acids: CASSAAGGWNTEAFF. CDR3 nucleotide sequence: TGTGCCAGCAGCGCAGCGGGGGGCTGGAACACTGAAGCTTTCTTT.

This clone was recorded once. This sample also contains other DNA sequences that code for the same CDR3. This rearrangement joins TRBV18 to TRBJ2-5; TRBD2 matches at 8 bases. Germline-derived CDR1 and CDR2 are KGHSH and LQKENI. This CDR3 has 14 residues. V dropped 3 bases and J dropped 5; count of bases not matched to a gene: 5. DNA for the CDR3: TGTGCCAGCTCACCGGCGGGAGGCGGGGAGACCCAGTACTTC. It codes for CASSPAGGGETQYF. The full variable domain, rest sourced from reference TRBV18 and TRBJ2-5, is NAGVMQNPRHLVRRRGQEARLRCSPMKGHSHVYWYRQLPEEGLKFMVYLQKENIIDESGMPKERFSAEFPKEGPSILRIQQVVRGDSAAYFCASSPAGGGETQYFGPGTRLLVL.

The chain links TRBV6-1 to TRBJ1-2; 7 positions agree with TRBD1. The CDR3 loop spans 13 amino acids. In germline, CDR1 is MNHNS, CDR2 SASEGT. V shed 4 bases, J shed 4 bases, and the junction held 3 bases outside the gene matches. CDR3 protein: CASSAEGAYGYTF. Here the CDR3 DNA reads TGTGCCAGCAGTGCGGAGGGGGCCTATGGCTACACCTTC.

The chain employs TRBV11-2 and TRBJ2-7; no clear D. CDR1 is SGHAT, CDR2 FQNNGV, per germline. The V end was cut by 4 bases, the J end by 2 bases, with 9 bases between. CDR3 length: 13 residues. CDR3 protein: CASSSTVTYEQYF. CDR3 DNA sequence: TGTGCCAGCAGCTCTACAGTAACCTACGAGCAGTACTTC.